This T cell receptor (beta chain) was obtained from a study of blood T cell repertoires in COVID-19. About the study: Acute and convalescent COVID-19 specimens originated in the United States, Italy and Spain. The analysed material was cDNA or gDNA that came from T cells, B-cell-depleted T cells, or PBMCs.

Authors' data handling: Estimated nucleated cell counts came from reference gene primer amplification. Method: immunoSEQ multiplex PCR; TCRdb's copy keeps in-frame clones and lacks some. For V, J and clone size, that table is used; D and trimming come from the DNA. The data contain around 200,000 clones, around nine tenths of them seen just once; the ten biggest clones take up over 3.5%. Germline V CDR1 and CDR2: SGHVS, FNYEAQ. The V and J ends lost 6 bases and 1 base, in that order; junction bases with no gene match: 8. The CDR3 is 16 residues long. This clone occurred a few times. This chain uses TRBV7-6 with TRBJ1-3; TRBD1 matches 8 bases. This clonotype originated in a man between 18 and 35 years old with active or convalescent COVID-19. The specimen was peripheral blood. CDR3 amino acids: CASSPIRQGSGNTIYF. CDR3 coding DNA: TGTGCCAGCAGTCCTATCCGACAGGGGTCTGGAAACACCATATATTTT.